The 11 T cell receptor beta chains listed next were all sequenced from one sample in a study of T cell repertoires in cytomegalovirus infection. MiXCR, applied by TCRdb to the reads, yields one record per CDR3 protein. The data contain some 680,000 distinct CDR3 sequences, approximately 40% of them singletons. Sequencing was performed on PBMCs. The receptors come from a human donor in good health (CMV status not recorded). Some clones in this sample may be carry-over from other donors' samples.

This clonotype showed up many times. V is TRBV28 and J is TRBJ1-6, with 8 bases fitting TRBD1. This CDR3 contains 13 residues. Germline V gives CDR1 MDHEN, CDR2 SYDVKM. The CDR3 nucleotides read TGTGCAGGAGCAGGGGGCTTTGGTTCACCCCTCCACTTT. It is translated as CAGAGGFGSPLHF.

In this sample, this clonotype turned up a few times. The chain is built from TRBV7-2 and TRBJ2-5; no reliable D call. Trimming stripped 5 bases from V and 7 bases from J, with 11 bases between. Germline CDR1 SGHTA, CDR2 FQGNSA. The CDR3 has 12 residues. CDR3 loop: CASSPASATQYF. The CDR3, as DNA: TGTGCCAGCAGCCCAGCCTCGGCGACCCAGTACTTC. The complete variable domain, with remaining parts taken from reference TRBV7-2 and TRBJ2-5, reads GAGVSQSPSNKVTEKGKDVELRCDPISGHTALYWYRQSLGQGLEFLIYFQGNSAPDKSGLPSDRFSAERTGGSVSTLTIQRTQQEDSAVYLCASSPASATQYFGPGTRLLVL.

The rearrangement joins TRBV7-6 to TRBJ2-7, with TRBD1 identical over 10 bases. The germline V gene encodes CDR1 SGHVS and CDR2 FNYEAQ. The V and J ends lost 4 bases and 10 bases, in that order; junction bases with no gene match: 13. The CDR3 loop spans 15 amino acids. The CDR3 DNA reads TGTGCCAGCAGCTACCGGGACAGGGGCTTGGATGAACAGTACTTC. Protein: CASSYRDRGLDEQYF. Drawing the rest from reference TRBV7-6 and TRBJ2-7, the complete variable domain is GAGVSQSPRYKVTKRGQDVALRCDPISGHVSLYWYRQALGQGPEFLTYFNYEAQQDKSGLPNDRFSAERPEGSISTLTIQRTEQRDSAMYRCASSYRDRGLDEQYFGPGTRLTVT.

The chain employs TRBV5-6 and TRBJ2-3, with 7 positions matching TRBD1. The CDR3 is 15 residues long. V dropped 3 bases and J dropped 2; count of bases not matched to a gene: 6. The germline V gene encodes CDR1 SGHDT and CDR2 YYEEEE. The DNA of the CDR3 is TGTGCCAGCAGCTCGCCGGGACAGACCACAGATACGCAGTATTTT. The encoded protein is CASSSPGQTTDTQYF.

As regards this clonotype: The missing conserved phenylalanine or tryptophan at the end of this CDR3 makes a read error likely. The rearrangement links TRBV2 to TRBJ2-5; 9 nucleotides line up with TRBD1. This CDR3 spans 14 amino acids. Trimming took 7 bases from V and 9 from J; bases not matched to a gene: 12. The germline gives CDR1 SNHLY, CDR2 FYNNEI. CDR3 coding DNA: TGTGCCAGCACCTCCCGGGACAGGGACGGCGCCCAGTACGTC. This translates into CASTSRDRDGAQYV.

The table lists this clonotype with many counts. V and J are TRBV28 and TRBJ1-4, with D hard to call. Germline CDR1 reads MDHEN; CDR2 reads SYDVKM. Trimming cost V 3 bases and J 11 bases, with 7 bases left between them. The CDR3 spans 11 residues. CDR3: CASSLGRKLFF. The CDR3 DNA reads as TGTGCCAGCAGTTTGGGCAGGAAACTGTTTTTT.

As for this clonotype: A read error may be the cause here, since a much bigger clone is one base away. This chain connects TRBV11-2 to TRBJ1-1, with 7 positions matching TRBD1. Germline V gene data show CDR1 as SGHAT and CDR2 as FQNNGV. With 7 bases clipped from V and 5 bases from J, the junction kept 13 bases outside the gene matches. CDR3 size: 15 residues. CDR3: CASIRLGQSGTEAFF. DNA of the CDR3: TGTGCCAGCATCCGACTGGGACAGTCCGGGACTGAAGCTTTCTTT.

This clonotype was detected only once. The CDR3 here is CASSSYRGGQPQHF. The CDR3, as DNA: TGTGCCAGCAGTTCCTACAGGGGGGGACAGCCCCAGCATTTT. The rearrangement uses TRBV28 and TRBJ1-5, with TRBD1 matching 8 bases. The V and J ends lost 4 bases and 7 bases, in that order; junction bases with no gene match: 6. CDR1 MDHEN and CDR2 SYDVKM come from the germline V gene. The CDR3 length is 14 residues.

Worth noting for this clonotype: This is likely a read error, given that the CDR3 carries no conserved phenylalanine or tryptophan at its end. The DNA is left out, because the CDR3 cannot be placed on it with certainty; the CDR3 is given as TCRdb lists it. The rearrangement links TRBV19 to TRBJ2-1; the D call in the table, TRBD2, was not verified against the DNA. CDR1 and CDR2 (germline): LNHDA, SQIVND (reference sequence). Including both end residues, the CDR3 is 14 amino acids long. The CDR3 reads CASSALAAYNEQLL.

For this clonotype: A much larger clone lies one base from this, so it may be a read error. This chain uses TRBV27 with TRBJ2-7; D possibly uses TRBD1 or TRBD2 (5 bases each). Judging by the DNA end, TRBJ2-1 fits better; the J call may be wrong. The CDR3 has 12 residues. Germline CDR1 and CDR2: MNHEY and SMNVEV (reference sequence). This CDR3 is CASRGRAYEQFF. In DNA, the CDR3 is TGTGCCAGCCGGGGCAGGGCCTACGAGCAGTTCTTC.

This clonotype was seen a few times. The chain is built from TRBV2 and TRBJ1-1; D not certain. Germline CDR1 is SNHLY and CDR2 is FYNNEI. V lost 2 bases and J 1 base, leaving 5 bases between the germline ends. The CDR3 is made up of 13 amino acids. The CDR3 bases are TGTGCCAGCAGTGAACACGGGAACACTGAAGCTTTCTTT. It encodes CASSEHGNTEAFF.